The entry below describes one TCR beta chain. The data were taken from a study of neoadjuvant anti-PD-1 for oral cavity cancer. On the study more broadly: Non-progressing patients received a fourth nivolumab dose near day 43, then surgery on days 50-56.

Most PBMC samples had 400 to 550 ng input DNA in six replicates. Libraries were prepared by immunoSEQ multiplex PCR; TCRdb keeps only in-frame clonotypes and omits some of them. The table shows tens of thousands of clones, with approximately 79% occurring only once. The CDR3 runs to 13 residues. Looked up from germline, CDR1 is SNHLY and CDR2 is FYNNEI. V was clipped by 3 bases and J by 4 bases, with 9 bases between them. The V gene is TRBV2, the J gene TRBJ1-1; D gene unclear. This specimen consisted of PBMCs, obtained before nivolumab (anti-PD-1) treatment. The receptor was isolated from a person aged 40-85 years with oral cavity squamous cell carcinoma. CDR3 residues: CASSEGEGTEAFF. The CDR3 bases are TGTGCCAGCAGTGAGGGTGAGGGCACTGAAGCTTTCTTT.